A selection of T cell receptor beta chains follows, all from one sample in a study of T cell responses to AZD1222 COVID-19 vaccine. This table comes from immunoSEQ multiplex PCR, and its TCRdb copy is limited to in-frame clones, with some not included. In the table there are about 120,000 clones, about 91% of which are singletons. The sample was peripheral blood, taken on day 0 of AZD1222 vaccination. Receptor source: an adult in good health. CDR3s include the opening cysteine and the closing phenylalanine or tryptophan. D genes are given only for firm matches. Some rows mark clone size as missing; the rest say once, few, many or name a class of expanded clone.

clone_size | j_call | v_call | d_call | cdr3_nt | cdr3_aa
- | TRBJ1-5 | TRBV19 | TRBD1 | TGTGCCAGTAGTCCGGACAGGGGCAGGGGTCAGCCCCAGCATTTT | CASSPDRGRGQPQHF
- | TRBJ1-2 | TRBV5-1 | TRBD1 | TGCGCCAGCAGCACCAACAGGGGCCGCTACACCTTC | CASSTNRGRYTF
few | TRBJ1-6 | TRBV18 | - | TGTGCCAGCTCACGGACAGATAATTCACCCCTCCACTTT | CASSRTDNSPLHF
- | TRBJ1-4 | TRBV25-1 | - | TGTGCCAGCAGTGAATCAGTGCAGGAAAAACTGTTTTTT | CASSESVQEKLFF
- | TRBJ2-7 | TRBV29-1 | TRBD1 | TGCAGCGCCCGACAGGGGGAGCCCTACGAGCAGTACTTC | CSARQGEPYEQYF
- | TRBJ2-1 | TRBV5-6 | - | TGTGCCAGCAGCTTGACTGGACGGATGGAACTCGGGCAGTTCTTC | CASSLTGRMELGQFF
- | TRBJ1-6 | TRBV30 | - | TGTGCATTGACGGGCCTTAATTCACCCCTCCACTTT | CALTGLNSPLHF
- | TRBJ1-1 | TRBV19 | - | TGTGCCAGTAGTGGAACAGGGATCGCTGAAGCTTTCTTT | CASSGTGIAEAFF
- | TRBJ2-1 | TRBV3-1/TRBV3-2 | - | TGTGCCAGCAGCCAAGAGGGGGGGCCCAGGGATGAGCAGTTCTTC | CASSQEGGPRDEQFF
- | TRBJ1-2 | TRBV5-8 | TRBD1 | TGTGCCAGCAGCCCGGGACAGGGGGATGGCTACACCTTC | CASSPGQGDGYTF
- | TRBJ2-1 | TRBV18 | TRBD2 | TGTGCCAGCTCACTCCGGACTAGCGGGAGTTTATACAATGAGCAGTTCTTC | CASSLRTSGSLYNEQFF
- | TRBJ1-5 | TRBV18 | TRBD1 | TGTGCCAGCTCACCACAAAGGGGGCGCGAGCCCCAGCATTTT | CASSPQRGREPQHF
- | TRBJ1-2 | TRBV6-6 | - | TGTGCCAGCATCCAGGACAGATACTATGGCTACACCTTC | CASIQDRYYGYTF
- | TRBJ1-5 | TRBV5-1 | TRBD1 | TGCGCCAGCAGCTTGGAAGGGACAGGGGGGCACCAGCCCCAGCATTTT | CASSLEGTGGHQPQHF
- | TRBJ2-3 | TRBV2 | TRBD1 | TGTGCCAGCAGAGAGGGGGCCATAGATACGCAGTATTTT | CASREGAIDTQYF
- | TRBJ1-4 | TRBV30 | - | TGTGCCTTAGACAACAATGAAAAACTGTTTTTT | CALDNNEKLFF
- | TRBJ2-7 | TRBV2 | - | TGTGCCAGCAGTGAAAACAGCCCCGAGCAGTACTTC | CASSENSPEQYF
- | TRBJ2-2 | TRBV7-2 | - | TGTGCCAGCAGCTTAGGACTCTTCACCGGGGAGCTGTTTTTT | CASSLGLFTGELFF
- | TRBJ2-1 | TRBV3-1/TRBV3-2 | - | TGTGCCAGCAGCCAACAAGGTTTACCCCCGGGAAAGCAAAGCGATGAGCAGTTCTTC | CASSQQGLPPGKQSDEQFF